This TCR beta chain originates from a study of T cell responses to AZD1222 COVID-19 vaccine. Assay used: immunoSEQ multiplex PCR; TCRdb lists only in-frame clones, some missing. The sample records some 170,000 clones, 75% to 90% being singletons. Germline CDR1 is SGHTA and CDR2 is FQGTGA. The CDR3 length is 18 residues. With 1 base removed from V and 4 bases from J, the gap between germline ends came to 17 bases. The receptor was derived from an adult who received the MenACWY meningococcal vaccine as a control. V and J are TRBV7-3 and TRBJ2-6; perhaps TRBD2 as D (6 bases). The specimen was peripheral blood, collected 28 days after the second dose of the MenACWY control vaccine. The CDR3 region is CASSLIGIGRFGANVLTF. The DNA for the CDR3 is TGTGCCAGCAGCTTAATTGGTATAGGGAGGTTCGGGGCCAACGTCCTGACTTTC.